The clone carrying this TCR beta chain was observed at least ten times. Amplification targeted TCR beta CDR3 regions from RNA transcripts. When the TCR CDR3 underwent first-round RT-PCR, the HTBI primer set was used. TCRdb passed the multiplex PCR reads through MiXCR, listing each CDR3 protein once. The sample shows some 200,000 distinct CDR3 sequences, approximately 16% of them seen only once. These data are taken from a study of T cells in Graves' hyperthyroidism and ophthalmopathy. Those patients with uncontrolled infection, other autoimmune disease, pregnancy or lactation were excluded. For the diagnoses, clinical symptoms, serum thyroxine and TRAb, thyroid ultrasound and orbital computed tomography were used. CDR1 is MDHEN, CDR2 SYDVKM, per germline. CDR3 size: 12 residues. V was shortened by 11 bases and J by 7 bases, with 17 bases between the two germline ends.

The clonotype originates from a woman aged 50 to 60 with Graves' hyperthyroidism. Sequences were obtained from blood. The chain has TRBV28 and TRBJ1-2; D is possibly TRBD1 (6 bases). The CDR3 DNA is TGTGCCTCAAAGGGGGGGCAAGGTGGCTACACCTTC. As protein: CASKGGQGGYTF.